This T cell receptor beta chain was captured in a study of cytomegalovirus exposure and HLA in healthy donors. Study information: A later analysis reported the same platform for the 120 validation repertoires and the approximately 720 first-cohort repertoires. Notes on the study in general: There were 164 TCR beta chains listed as cytomegalovirus-associated.

The CDR3 contains 14 residues. V lost 6 bases and J lost 4; bases outside the gene matches: 3. Germline V gene sequence: CDR1 SNHLY, CDR2 FYNNEI. TCRdb's table, derived via immunoSEQ multiplex PCR, lists solely in-frame clones and lacks some. Of 59,000 or so clones listed, 75% to 90% are singletons. This clone was counted once. Its antigen is as yet unknown. This CDR3 is also generated by other DNA sequences in the sample. Sequences were obtained from PBMCs. The TCR comes from a woman aged 18-29 years in good health and CMV-seronegative. This chain connects TRBV2 to TRBJ1-2; the match to TRBD1 covers 12 bases. The DNA for the CDR3 is TGTGCCAGCAGCGGGACAGGGGGCCCCTATGGCTACACCTTC. Its protein product is CASSGTGGPYGYTF. Variable domain in full (rest from reference TRBV2 and TRBJ1-2): EPEVTQTPSHQVTQMGQEVILRCVPISNHLYFYWYRQILGQKVEFLVSFYNNEISEKSEIFDDQFSVERPDGSNFTLKIRSTKLEDSAMYFCASSGTGGPYGYTFGSGTRLTVV.